Included here is one TCR beta chain sequence, with context. No antigen is known for it. The data originate from a study of Ad26.COV2.S vaccination and SARS-CoV-2 variants. Study-level information: Vaccine-arm donor from the placebo-controlled COV1001 Ad26.COV2.S trial. Intramuscular Ad26.COV2.S at 5x10^10 or 1x10^11 viral particles. Notes on the study in general: Similar non-spike TCR breadth was seen in vaccine and placebo recipients.

This sample's treatment: 15 to 20 received Ad26.COV2.S at low or high dose, single or two shots; 5 received placebo; per-sample allocation not given. The investigators took samples on day 63 after the first vaccine or placebo injection. Libraries were prepared by immunoSEQ multiplex PCR; TCRdb keeps only in-frame clonotypes and omits some of them. The profile shows hundreds of thousands of clones, around 92% of them singletons. The material was peripheral blood, obtained in a trial of Ad26.COV2.S vaccine versus placebo. The sequence was obtained from a person between 18 and 59 years old who received the Ad26.COV2.S COVID-19 vaccine or a placebo.

This CDR3 reads CASSLVSKNTGELFF. CDR3 DNA sequence: TGTGCCAGCAGTTTGGTCTCAAAGAACACCGGGGAGCTGTTTTTT. The chain has TRBV28 and TRBJ2-2; D not resolved. V lost 3 bases and J 1 base, leaving 9 bases between the germline ends. Germline CDR1 MDHEN, CDR2 SYDVKM. CDR3 size: 15 residues.